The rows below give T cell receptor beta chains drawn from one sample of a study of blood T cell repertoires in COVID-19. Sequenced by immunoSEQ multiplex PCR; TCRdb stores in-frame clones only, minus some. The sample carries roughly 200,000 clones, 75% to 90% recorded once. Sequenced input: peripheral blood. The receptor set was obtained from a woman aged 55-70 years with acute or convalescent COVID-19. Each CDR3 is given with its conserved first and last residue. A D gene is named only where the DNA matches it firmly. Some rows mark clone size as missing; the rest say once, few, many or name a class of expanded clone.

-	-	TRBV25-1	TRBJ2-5	TGTGCCAGCAGCCACAGGTCCGGGGAGACCCAGTACTTC	CASSHRSGETQYF
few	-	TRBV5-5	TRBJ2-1	TGTGCCAGCAGCTTTTCCTCTGTCAATGAGCAGTTCTTC	CASSFSSVNEQFF
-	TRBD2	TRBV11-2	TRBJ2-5	TGTGCCAGCAGCCCCGGGACTAGCGGGAGGTCAGAGACCCAGTACTTC	CASSPGTSGRSETQYF
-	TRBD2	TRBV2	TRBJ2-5	TGTGCCAGCAGAGGACTAGCGGTCGGGGGGACCCAGTACTTC	CASRGLAVGGTQYF
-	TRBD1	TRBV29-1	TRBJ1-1	TGCAGCGCTCAGGGGGCATCTGAAGCTTTCTTT	CSAQGASEAFF
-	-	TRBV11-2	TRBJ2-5	TGTGCCAGCAGCTCCTATTTCGGGGAGACCCAAGAGACCCAGTACTTC	CASSSYFGETQETQYF
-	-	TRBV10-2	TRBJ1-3	TGCGCCAGCAGTGAGGGGGACATCGCTGGAAACACCATATATTTT	CASSEGDIAGNTIYF
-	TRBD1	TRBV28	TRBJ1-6	TGTGCCAGCAGACACGGACAGGGGACTAATTCACCCCTCCACTTT	CASRHGQGTNSPLHF
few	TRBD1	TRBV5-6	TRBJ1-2	TGTGCCAGCAGCTGGGACAGGAAAACCTATGGCTACACCTTC	CASSWDRKTYGYTF
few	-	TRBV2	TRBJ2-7	TGTGCCAGCCGTGTTGGCGGGACTTCCTACGAGCAGTACTTC	CASRVGGTSYEQYF
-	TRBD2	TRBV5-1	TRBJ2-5	TGCGCCAGCAGCTTGGGGGGACTAGCGGGGCCCCAAGAGACCCAGTACTTC	CASSLGGLAGPQETQYF
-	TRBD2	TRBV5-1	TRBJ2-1	TGCGCCAGCTCGGGGAAGAAACCGGGACGCCTAAAATGGATAGGACTAGCCGTTTCCTATGAGCAGTTCTTC	CASSGKKPGRLKWIGLAVSYEQFF
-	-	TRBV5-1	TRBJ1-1	TGCGCCAGCAGCTCCCTGGGCGATCGGGGGGAAGCTTTCTTT	CASSSLGDRGEAFF
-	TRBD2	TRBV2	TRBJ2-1	TGTGCCAGCACCAACGGCCCTAGCGGGGGCTCCAATGAGCAGTTCTTC	CASTNGPSGGSNEQFF
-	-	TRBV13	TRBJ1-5	TGTGCCAGCAGCTTACGGAGGGCTGGGAATCAGCCCCAGCATTTT	CASSLRRAGNQPQHF
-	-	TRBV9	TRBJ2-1	TGTGCCAGCAGCGTGGGTTTAGCGGCGGCCGACAATGAGCAGTTCTTC	CASSVGLAAADNEQFF
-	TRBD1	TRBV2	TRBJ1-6	TGTGCCAGCAGTAGGGACAGAGAAAATTCACCCCTCCACTTT	CASSRDRENSPLHF
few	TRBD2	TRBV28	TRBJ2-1	TGTGCCAGCAGTTTCCCGACTAGCGGGACGGTATACAATGAGCAGTTCTTC	CASSFPTSGTVYNEQFF
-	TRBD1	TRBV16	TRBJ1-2	TGTGCCAGCAGCCTAGGGACAGCCTCTAACTATGGCTACACCTTC	CASSLGTASNYGYTF
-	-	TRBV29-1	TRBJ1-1	TGCAGCGTTTCTCCTAGGATGAACACTGAAGCTTTCTTT	CSVSPRMNTEAFF
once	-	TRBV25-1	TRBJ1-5	TGTGCCAGCAGCTTAAGCGGCAATCAGCCCCAGCATTTT	CASSLSGNQPQHF
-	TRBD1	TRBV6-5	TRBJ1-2	TGTGCCAGCCTCCCACCAGGACAGGCCTATGGCTACACCTTC	CASLPPGQAYGYTF
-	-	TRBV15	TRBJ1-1	TGTGCCACCACCCCGGGACTCCCTAAGGGCACTGAAGCTTTCTTT	CATTPGLPKGTEAFF
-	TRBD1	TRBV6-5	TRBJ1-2	TGTGCCAGCAGTTACTCGGGGACAGGGGACTATGGCTACACCTTC	CASSYSGTGDYGYTF
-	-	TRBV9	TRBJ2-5	TGTGCCAGCAGCGTAGATAGCGGAAGGGGAGAGACCCAGTACTTC	CASSVDSGRGETQYF
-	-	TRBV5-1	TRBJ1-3	TGCGCCAGCTCGAGTCTTCCTGGAAACACCATATATTTT	CASSSLPGNTIYF
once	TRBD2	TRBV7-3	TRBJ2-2	TGTGCCAGCAGCTTACGACTAGCGGGCACCGGGGAGCTGTTTTTT	CASSLRLAGTGELFF
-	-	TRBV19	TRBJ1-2	TGTGCCAGTAGTATCGGTTATGGCTACACCTTC	CASSIGYGYTF
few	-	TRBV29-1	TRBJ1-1	TGCAGCGTCCGACCGCGGGAGAACACTGAAGCTTTCTTT	CSVRPRENTEAFF
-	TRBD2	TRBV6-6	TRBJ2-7	TGTGCCAGCAGTGGGACTATCAGGCTGTCCTACGAGCAGTACTTC	CASSGTIRLSYEQYF
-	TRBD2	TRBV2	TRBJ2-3	TGTGCCAGCATCGAACTCCCCACTAGCGTCCCAGATACGCAGTATTTT	CASIELPTSVPDTQYF
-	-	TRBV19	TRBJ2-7	TGTGCCAGTAGTAACCAGGGAAGGAACGAGCAGTACTTC	CASSNQGRNEQYF
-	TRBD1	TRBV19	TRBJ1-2	TGTGCCAGTAGTACTCGGACAGGGGCTTTCTCTTCTGGCTACACCTTC	CASSTRTGAFSSGYTF
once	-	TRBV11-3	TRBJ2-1	TGTGCCAGCAGCTTTAGGGGTCAGGCTGAGCAGTTCTTC	CASSFRGQAEQFF
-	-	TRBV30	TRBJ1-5	TGTGCCTGGAGTTCACAGTGGGATCAGCCCCAGCATTTT	CAWSSQWDQPQHF